This TCR beta chain stems from a study of blood T cell repertoires in COVID-19. Data came from immunoSEQ multiplex PCR; TCRdb stores just in-frame clones and leaves some out. Among around 170,000 clones listed, over 80% were seen once. The sequence derives from a middle-aged woman with acute or convalescent COVID-19. Sequenced sample: peripheral blood.

Here the CDR3 reads CASSLVGSAEQYF. CDR3 DNA sequence: TGCGCCAGCAGCTTGGTGGGGAGCGCCGAGCAGTACTTC. The gene calls are TRBV5-1 and TRBJ2-7; a possible D gene is TRBD2 (5 bases). CDR3 length: 13 amino acids. Deletions cut 0 bases from V and 6 bases from J, with 10 bases between. Germline CDR1 reads SGHRS; CDR2 reads YFSETQ.